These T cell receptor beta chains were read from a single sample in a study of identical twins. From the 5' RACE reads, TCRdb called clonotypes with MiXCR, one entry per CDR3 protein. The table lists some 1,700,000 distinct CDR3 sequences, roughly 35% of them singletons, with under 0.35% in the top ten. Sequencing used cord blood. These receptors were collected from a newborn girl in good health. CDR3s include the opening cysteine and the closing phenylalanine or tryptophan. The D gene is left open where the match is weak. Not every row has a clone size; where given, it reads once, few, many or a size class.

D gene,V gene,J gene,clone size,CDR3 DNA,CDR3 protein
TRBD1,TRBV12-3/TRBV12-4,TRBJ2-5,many,TGTGCCAGCAGTTTCCGGACAGGCCAAGAGACCCAGTACTTC,CASSFRTGQETQYF
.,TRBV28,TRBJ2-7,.,TGTGCCAGCAGTTTAGGTCTAGCGCCGTTCGAGCAGTACTTC,CASSLGLAPFEQYF
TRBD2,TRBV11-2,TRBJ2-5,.,TGTGCCAGCAGCTTAGAGATAGCGGGAGTCGGGGAGACCCAGTACTTC,CASSLEIAGVGETQYF
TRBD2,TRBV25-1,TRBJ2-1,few,TGTGCCAGCAGTGAGACTCCAACCGGGACTAAACAGTTCTTC,CASSETPTGTKQFF
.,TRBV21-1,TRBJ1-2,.,TGTGCCAGCATTACTTTAGACAGTAACTATGGCTACACCTTC,CASITLDSNYGYTF
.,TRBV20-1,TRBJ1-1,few,TGCAGTGCTAGAGGGGCAGCTAGTGTAACTGAAGCTTTCTTT,CSARGAASVTEAFF
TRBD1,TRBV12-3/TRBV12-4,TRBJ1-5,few,TGTGCCAGCAGTTTGGACAGGGGAAGATATCAGCCCCAGCATTTT,CASSLDRGRYQPQHF
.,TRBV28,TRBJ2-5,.,TGTGCCACAGGGGAAAATGAGCAGTACTTC,CATGENEQYF
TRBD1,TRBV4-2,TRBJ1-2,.,TGTGCCAGCAGTACCCAGGGGGCTTTGGATGGCTACACCTTC,CASSTQGALDGYTF
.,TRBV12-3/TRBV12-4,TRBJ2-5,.,TGTGCCAGCAGCTATACAGGGGAGGAAGAGACCCAGTACTTC,CASSYTGEEETQYF
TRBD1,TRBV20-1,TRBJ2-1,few,TGCAGTGCAAGCTGGACAGGGGGACCCAATGAGCAGTTCTTC,CSASWTGGPNEQFF
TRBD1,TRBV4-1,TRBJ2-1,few,TGCGCCAGCAGCCAACACCCGGGACAGGGGGGAACCTACAATGAGCAGTTCTTC,CASSQHPGQGGTYNEQFF
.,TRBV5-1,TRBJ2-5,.,TGCGCCAGCAGCCTTTCTAGCATGGAGACCCAGTACTTC,CASSLSSMETQYF
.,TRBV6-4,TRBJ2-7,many,TGTGCCAGCAGTTCCGACAAAACCTACGAGCAGTACTTC,CASSSDKTYEQYF
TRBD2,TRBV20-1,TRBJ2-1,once,TGCAGTGCTGGCCGGGACTACCTTTACAATGAGCAGTTCTTC,CSAGRDYLYNEQFF
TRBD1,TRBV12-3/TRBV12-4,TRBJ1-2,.,TGTGCCAGCAGTTGGGGACAGGGAGTAACGTACTATGGCTACACCTTC,CASSWGQGVTYYGYTF
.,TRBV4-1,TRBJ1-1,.,TGCGCCAGCAGCTTAAAAAGCCGGGACACTGAAGCTTTCTTT,CASSLKSRDTEAFF
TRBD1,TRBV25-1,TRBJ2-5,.,TGTGCCAGCAGTGATTCAGATGACAGGGACGGGCAAGAGACCCAGTACTTC,CASSDSDDRDGQETQYF
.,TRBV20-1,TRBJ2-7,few,TGCAGTGCTAGAGATTCTCGTTACGAGCAGTACTTC,CSARDSRYEQYF
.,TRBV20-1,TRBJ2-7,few,TGCAGTGCTAGCCACCGCGTAGGCTACGAGCAGTACTTC,CSASHRVGYEQYF
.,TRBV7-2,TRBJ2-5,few,TGTGCCAGCAGCTTACGCCTAGCGTACCAAGAGACCCAGTACTTC,CASSLRLAYQETQYF
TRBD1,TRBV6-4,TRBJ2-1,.,TGTGCCAGCCGACAGGGGAACCATGAGCAGTTCTTC,CASRQGNHEQFF
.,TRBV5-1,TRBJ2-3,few,TGCGCCAGCAGGCTTGTTGGCCTCCACCCCACCGATACGCAGTATTTT,CASRLVGLHPTDTQYF
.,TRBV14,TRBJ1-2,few,TGTGCCAGCAGCCAAGCCCACGGCATCACCCACCATGGCTACACCTTC,CASSQAHGITHHGYTF
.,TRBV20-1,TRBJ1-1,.,TGCAGTGCCCGCCGGAACAGGCGGCAGGTCACTGAGGCTTTCTTT,CSARRNRRQVTEAFF
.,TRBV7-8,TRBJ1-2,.,TGTGCCAGCAGCATACTTTATGGGAGGGGACACTTTAACTATGGCTACACCTTC,CASSILYGRGHFNYGYTF